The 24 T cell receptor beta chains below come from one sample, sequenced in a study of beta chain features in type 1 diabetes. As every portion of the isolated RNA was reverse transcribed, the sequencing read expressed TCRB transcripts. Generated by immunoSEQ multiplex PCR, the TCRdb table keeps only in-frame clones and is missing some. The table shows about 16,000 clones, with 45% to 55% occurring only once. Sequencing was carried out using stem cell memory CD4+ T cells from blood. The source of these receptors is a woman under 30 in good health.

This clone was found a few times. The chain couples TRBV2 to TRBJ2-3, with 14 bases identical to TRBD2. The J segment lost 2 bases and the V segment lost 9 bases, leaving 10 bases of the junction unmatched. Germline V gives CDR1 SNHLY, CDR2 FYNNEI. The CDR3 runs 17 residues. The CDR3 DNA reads TGTGCCAGTTTCCTAGGACTAGCGGGAGGCACCACAGATACGCAGTATTTT. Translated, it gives CASFLGLAGGTTDTQYF.

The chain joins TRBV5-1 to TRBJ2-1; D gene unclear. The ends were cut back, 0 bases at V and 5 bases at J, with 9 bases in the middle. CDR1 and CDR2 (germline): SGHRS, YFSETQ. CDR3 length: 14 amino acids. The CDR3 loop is CASSLATIDNEQFF. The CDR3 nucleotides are TGCGCCAGCAGCTTGGCAACTATCGACAATGAGCAGTTCTTC.

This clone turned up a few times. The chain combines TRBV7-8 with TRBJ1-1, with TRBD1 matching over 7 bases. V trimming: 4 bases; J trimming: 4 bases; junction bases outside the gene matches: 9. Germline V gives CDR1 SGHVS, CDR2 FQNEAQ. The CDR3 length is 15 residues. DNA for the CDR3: TGTGCCAGCAGCTATCGGACAGGAGGGGCCACTGAAGCTTTCTTT. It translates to CASSYRTGGATEAFF. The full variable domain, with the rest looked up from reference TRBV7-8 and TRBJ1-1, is GAGVSQSPRYKVAKRGQDVALRCDPISGHVSLFWYQQALGQGPEFLTYFQNEAQLDKSGLPSDRFFAERPEGSVSTLKIQRTQQEDSAVYLCASSYRTGGATEAFFGQGTRLTVV.

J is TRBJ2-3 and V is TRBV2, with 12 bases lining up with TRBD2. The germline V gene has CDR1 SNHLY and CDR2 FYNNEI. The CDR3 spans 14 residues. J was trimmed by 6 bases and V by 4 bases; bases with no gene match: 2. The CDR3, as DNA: TGTGCCAGCAGTGTCACTAGCGGGAGGGATACGCAGTATTTT. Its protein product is CASSVTSGRDTQYF.

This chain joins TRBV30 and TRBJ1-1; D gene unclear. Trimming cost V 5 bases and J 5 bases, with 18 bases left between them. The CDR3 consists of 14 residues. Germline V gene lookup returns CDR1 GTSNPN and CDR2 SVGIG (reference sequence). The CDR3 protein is CAWCFPGKGTEAFF. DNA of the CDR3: TGTGCCTGGTGCTTCCCGGGGAAAGGGACTGAAGCTTTCTTT.

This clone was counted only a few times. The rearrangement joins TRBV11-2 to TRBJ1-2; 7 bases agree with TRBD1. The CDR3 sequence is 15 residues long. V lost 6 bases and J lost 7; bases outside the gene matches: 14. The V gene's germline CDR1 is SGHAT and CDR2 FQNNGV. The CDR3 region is CASRPAGGARSGYTF. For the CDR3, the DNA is TGTGCCAGCAGACCGGCAGGGGGTGCAAGAAGTGGCTACACCTTC.

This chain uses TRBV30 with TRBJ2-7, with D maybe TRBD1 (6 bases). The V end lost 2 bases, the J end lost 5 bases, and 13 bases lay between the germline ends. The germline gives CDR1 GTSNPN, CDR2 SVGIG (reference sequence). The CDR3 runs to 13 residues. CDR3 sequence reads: CAWSRQGWDEQYF. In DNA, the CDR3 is TGTGCCTGGAGTCGGCAGGGGTGGGACGAGCAGTACTTC.

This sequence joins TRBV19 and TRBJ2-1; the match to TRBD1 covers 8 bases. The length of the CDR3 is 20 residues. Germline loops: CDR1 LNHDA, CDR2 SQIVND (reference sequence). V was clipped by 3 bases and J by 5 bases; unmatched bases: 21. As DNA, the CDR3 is TGTGCCAGTAGTATTAAGGGGGGCAGGGGGCGCGTAGGGGTCGACAATGAGCAGTTCTTC. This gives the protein CASSIKGGRGRVGVDNEQFF.

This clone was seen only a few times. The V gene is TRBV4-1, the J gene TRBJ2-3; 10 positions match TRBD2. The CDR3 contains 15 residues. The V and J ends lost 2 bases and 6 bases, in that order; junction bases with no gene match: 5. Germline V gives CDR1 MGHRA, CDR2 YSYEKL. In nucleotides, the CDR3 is TGCGCCAGCAGCCAAACGGGACTAGCGATTGATACGCAGTATTTT. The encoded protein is CASSQTGLAIDTQYF.

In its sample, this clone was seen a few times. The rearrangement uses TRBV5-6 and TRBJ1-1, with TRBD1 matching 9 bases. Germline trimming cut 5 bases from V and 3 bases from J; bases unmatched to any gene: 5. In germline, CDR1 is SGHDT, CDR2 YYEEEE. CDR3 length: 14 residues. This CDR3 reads CASSQDRGDTEAFF. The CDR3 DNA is TGTGCCAGCAGTCAAGACAGGGGGGACACTGAAGCTTTCTTT.

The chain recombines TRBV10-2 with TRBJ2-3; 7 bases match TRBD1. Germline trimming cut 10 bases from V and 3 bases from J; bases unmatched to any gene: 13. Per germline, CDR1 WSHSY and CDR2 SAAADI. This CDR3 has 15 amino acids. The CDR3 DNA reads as TGCGCCACCAGAAAACAGGGGATGGGGACAGATACGCAGTATTTT. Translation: CATRKQGMGTDTQYF.

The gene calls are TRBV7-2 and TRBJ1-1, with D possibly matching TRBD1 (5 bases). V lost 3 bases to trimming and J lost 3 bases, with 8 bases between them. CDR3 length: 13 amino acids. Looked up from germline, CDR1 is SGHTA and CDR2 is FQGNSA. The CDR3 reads CASSFVRDTEAFF. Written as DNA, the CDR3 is TGTGCCAGCAGCTTCGTCAGGGACACTGAAGCTTTCTTT. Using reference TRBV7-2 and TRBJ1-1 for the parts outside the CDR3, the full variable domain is GAGVSQSPSNKVTEKGKDVELRCDPISGHTALYWYRQSLGQGLEFLIYFQGNSAPDKSGLPSDRFSAERTGGSVSTLTIQRTQQEDSAVYLCASSFVRDTEAFFGQGTRLTVV.

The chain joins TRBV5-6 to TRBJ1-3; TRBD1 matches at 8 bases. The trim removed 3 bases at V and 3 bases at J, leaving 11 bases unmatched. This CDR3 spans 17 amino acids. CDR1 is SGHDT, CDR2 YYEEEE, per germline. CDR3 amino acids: CASSYGLQGALGNTIYF. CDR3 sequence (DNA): TGTGCCAGCAGCTATGGGTTGCAGGGGGCGCTTGGAAACACCATATATTTT.

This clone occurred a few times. The CDR3 DNA follows: TGTGCCAGCAGCTTCGGGACTCCAACAGATACGCAGTATTTT. Amino acids: CASSFGTPTDTQYF. The chain couples TRBV7-9 to TRBJ2-3, with D perhaps matching TRBD2 (6 bases). CDR1 is SEHNR and CDR2 is FQNEAQ in the germline V gene (reference sequence). Deletions cut 3 bases from V and 3 bases from J, with 10 bases between. CDR3 length equals 14 residues.

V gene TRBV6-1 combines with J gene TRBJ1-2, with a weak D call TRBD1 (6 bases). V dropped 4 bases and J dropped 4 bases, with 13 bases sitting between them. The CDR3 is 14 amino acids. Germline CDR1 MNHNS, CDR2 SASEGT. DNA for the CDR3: TGTGCCAGCAGTGGCAGGGGTATCCTCTATGGCTACACCTTC. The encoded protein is CASSGRGILYGYTF.

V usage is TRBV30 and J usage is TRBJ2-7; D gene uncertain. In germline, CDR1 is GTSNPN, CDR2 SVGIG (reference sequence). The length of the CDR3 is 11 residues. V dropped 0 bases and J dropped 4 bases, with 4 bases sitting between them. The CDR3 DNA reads TGTGCCTGGAGTGTACAATACGAGCAGTACTTC. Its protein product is CAWSVQYEQYF.

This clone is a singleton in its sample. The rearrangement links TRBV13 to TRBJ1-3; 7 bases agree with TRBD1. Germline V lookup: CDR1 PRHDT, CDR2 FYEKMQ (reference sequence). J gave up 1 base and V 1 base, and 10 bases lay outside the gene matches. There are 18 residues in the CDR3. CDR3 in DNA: TGTGCCAGCAGCTTAGACGAGAGAGGGGGCGGATCTGGAAACACCATATATTTT. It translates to CASSLDERGGGSGNTIYF.

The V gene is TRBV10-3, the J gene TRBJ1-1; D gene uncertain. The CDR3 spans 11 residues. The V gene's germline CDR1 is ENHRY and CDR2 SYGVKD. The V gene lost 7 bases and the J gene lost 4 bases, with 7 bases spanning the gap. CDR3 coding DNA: TGTGCCATCAATGACGGCACTGAAGCTTTCTTT. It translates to CAINDGTEAFF.

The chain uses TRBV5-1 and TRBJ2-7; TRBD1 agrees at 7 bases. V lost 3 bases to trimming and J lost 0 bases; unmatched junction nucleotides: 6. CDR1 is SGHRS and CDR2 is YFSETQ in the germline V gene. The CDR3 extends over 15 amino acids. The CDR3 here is CASSSRGTSSYEQYF. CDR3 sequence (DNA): TGCGCCAGCAGCTCCAGGGGGACCAGCTCCTACGAGCAGTACTTC. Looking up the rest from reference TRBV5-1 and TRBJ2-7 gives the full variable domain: KAGVTQTPRYLIKTRGQQVTLSCSPISGHRSVSWYQQTPGQGLQFLFEYFSETQRNKGNFPGRFSGRQFSNSRSEMNVSTLELGDSALYLCASSSRGTSSYEQYFGPGTRLTVT.

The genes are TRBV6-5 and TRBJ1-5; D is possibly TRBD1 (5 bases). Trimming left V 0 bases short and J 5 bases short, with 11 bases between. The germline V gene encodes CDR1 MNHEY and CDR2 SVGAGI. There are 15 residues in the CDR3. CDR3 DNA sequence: TGTGCCAGCAGTTACTCGACAGCAAGAGATCAGCCCCAGCATTTT. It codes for CASSYSTARDQPQHF.

In nucleotides, the CDR3 is TGTGCCAGCAGTTACTCGAGGTTGACAGGGGCTCAGCCCCAGCATTTT. It specifies CASSYSRLTGAQPQHF. The rearrangement joins TRBV6-6 to TRBJ1-5, with 8 positions matching TRBD1. CDR1 is MNHNY, CDR2 SVGAGI, per germline (reference sequence). This CDR3 has 16 amino acids. Losses at the gene ends were 0 bases for V and 6 bases for J; bases not matched to a gene: 7.

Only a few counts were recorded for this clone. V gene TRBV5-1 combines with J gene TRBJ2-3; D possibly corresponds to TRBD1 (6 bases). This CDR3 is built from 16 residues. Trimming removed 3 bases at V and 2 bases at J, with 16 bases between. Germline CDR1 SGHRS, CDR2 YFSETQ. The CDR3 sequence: CASSSGLDRPTDTQYF. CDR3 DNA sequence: TGCGCCAGCAGCTCGGGATTGGACAGACCCACAGATACGCAGTATTTT. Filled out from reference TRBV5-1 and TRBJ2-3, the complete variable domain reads KAGVTQTPRYLIKTRGQQVTLSCSPISGHRSVSWYQQTPGQGLQFLFEYFSETQRNKGNFPGRFSGRQFSNSRSEMNVSTLELGDSALYLCASSSGLDRPTDTQYFGPGTRLTVL.

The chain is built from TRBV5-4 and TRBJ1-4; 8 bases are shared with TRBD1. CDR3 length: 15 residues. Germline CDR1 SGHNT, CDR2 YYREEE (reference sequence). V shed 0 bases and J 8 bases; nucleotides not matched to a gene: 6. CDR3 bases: TGTGCCAGCAGCTTGGATCAGGGGGCGGAGGAAAAACTGTTTTTT. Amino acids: CASSLDQGAEEKLFF.

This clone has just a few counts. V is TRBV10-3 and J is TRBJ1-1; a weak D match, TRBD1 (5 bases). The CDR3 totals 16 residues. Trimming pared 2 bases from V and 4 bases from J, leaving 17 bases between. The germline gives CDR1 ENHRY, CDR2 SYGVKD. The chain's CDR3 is CAISEEGLGALTEAFF. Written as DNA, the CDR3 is TGTGCCATCAGTGAGGAAGGTTTAGGGGCGCTCACTGAAGCTTTCTTT.